At least ten counts were recorded for the clone carrying this TCR beta chain. Its antigen is unknown. The source of the sample is a study of response to subunit inactivated influenza vaccine. Study findings and constraints: There was a suggestion from the authors that each seasonal influenza vaccination recruits few new T cells.

TCRdb analysed the RT-PCR reads with MiXCR anew, one entry per CDR3 protein. This table holds approximately 570,000 distinct CDR3 sequences, under 9% found once. The ends were cut back, 3 bases at V and 3 bases at J, with 9 bases in the middle. The V gene's germline CDR1 is LNHDA and CDR2 SQIVND (reference sequence). The CDR3 loop spans 14 amino acids. The sequence was obtained from a man between 50 and 70 years old who received an inactivated influenza vaccine. The material sequenced was PBMCs from blood, taken roughly 24 months after vaccination. V gene TRBV19 combines with J gene TRBJ1-3; the D is unclear. The CDR3 DNA follows: TGTGCCAGTAGTATCTCGAGGGTTGGAAACACCATATATTTT. Amino acid sequence: CASSISRVGNTIYF.